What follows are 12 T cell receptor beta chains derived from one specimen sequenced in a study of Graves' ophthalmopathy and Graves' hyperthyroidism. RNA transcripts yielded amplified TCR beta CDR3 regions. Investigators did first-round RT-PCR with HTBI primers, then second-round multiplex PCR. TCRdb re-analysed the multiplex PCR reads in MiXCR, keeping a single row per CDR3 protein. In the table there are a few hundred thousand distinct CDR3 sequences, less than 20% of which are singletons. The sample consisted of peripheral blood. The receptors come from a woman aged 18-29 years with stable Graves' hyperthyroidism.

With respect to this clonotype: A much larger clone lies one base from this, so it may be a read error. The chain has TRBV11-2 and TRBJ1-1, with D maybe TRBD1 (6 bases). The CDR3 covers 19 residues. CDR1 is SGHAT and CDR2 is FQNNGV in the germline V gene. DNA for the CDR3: TGTGCCAGCAGCCTCCCCTGGTATCGGGGGCGCCGGATTAACACTGAAGCTGTCTTT. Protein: CASSLPWYRGRRINTEAVF. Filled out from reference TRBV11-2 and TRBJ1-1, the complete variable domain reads EAGVAQSPRYKIIEKRQSVAFWCNPISGHATLYWYQQILGQGPKLLIQFQNNGVVDDSQLPKDRFSAERLKGVDSTLKIQPAKLEDSAVYLCASSLPWYRGRRINTEAVFGQGTRLTVV.

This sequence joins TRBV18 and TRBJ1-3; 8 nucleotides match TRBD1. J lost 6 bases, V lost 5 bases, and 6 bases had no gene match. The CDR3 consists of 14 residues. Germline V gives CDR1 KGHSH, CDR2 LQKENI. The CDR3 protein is CASSTTGGQNTIYF. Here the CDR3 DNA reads TGTGCCAGCTCAACTACAGGGGGTCAAAACACCATATATTTT.

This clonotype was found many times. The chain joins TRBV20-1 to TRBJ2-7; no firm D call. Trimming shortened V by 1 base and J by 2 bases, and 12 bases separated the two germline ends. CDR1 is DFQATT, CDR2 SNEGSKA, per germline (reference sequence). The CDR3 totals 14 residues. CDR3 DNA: TGCAGTGCTAGAGTGGAAACCGGGCCCTACGAGCAGTACTTC. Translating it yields CSARVETGPYEQYF.

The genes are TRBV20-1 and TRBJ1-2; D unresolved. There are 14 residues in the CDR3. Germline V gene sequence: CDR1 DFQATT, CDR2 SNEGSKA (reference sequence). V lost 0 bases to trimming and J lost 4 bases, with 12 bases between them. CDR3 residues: CSAREQAGRYGYTF. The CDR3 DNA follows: TGCAGTGCTAGAGAACAAGCCGGACGCTATGGCTACACCTTC.

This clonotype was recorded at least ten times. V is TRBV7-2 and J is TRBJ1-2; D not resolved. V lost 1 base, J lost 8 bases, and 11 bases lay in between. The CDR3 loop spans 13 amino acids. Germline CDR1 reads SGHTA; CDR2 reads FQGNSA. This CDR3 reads CASSLVVQEGYTF. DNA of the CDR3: TGTGCCAGCAGCTTAGTGGTCCAGGAGGGCTACACCTTC.

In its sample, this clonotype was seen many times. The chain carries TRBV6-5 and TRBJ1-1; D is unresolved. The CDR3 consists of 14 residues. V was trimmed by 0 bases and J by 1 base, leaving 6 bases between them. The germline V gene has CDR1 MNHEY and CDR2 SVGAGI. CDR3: CASSYSAGNTEAFF. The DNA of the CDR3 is TGTGCCAGCAGTTACTCCGCGGGGAACACTGAAGCTTTCTTT.

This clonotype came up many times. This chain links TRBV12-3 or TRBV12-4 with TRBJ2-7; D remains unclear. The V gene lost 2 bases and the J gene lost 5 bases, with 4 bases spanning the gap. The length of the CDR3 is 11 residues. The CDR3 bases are TGTGCCAGCAGTTTAACGGACGAGCAGTACTTC. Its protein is CASSLTDEQYF.

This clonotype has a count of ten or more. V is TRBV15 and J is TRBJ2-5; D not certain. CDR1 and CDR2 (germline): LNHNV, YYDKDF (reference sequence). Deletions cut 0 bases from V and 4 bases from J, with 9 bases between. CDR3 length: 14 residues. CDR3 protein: CATSRDGSLETQYF. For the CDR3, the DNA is TGTGCCACCAGCAGAGACGGCAGCTTAGAGACCCAGTACTTC.

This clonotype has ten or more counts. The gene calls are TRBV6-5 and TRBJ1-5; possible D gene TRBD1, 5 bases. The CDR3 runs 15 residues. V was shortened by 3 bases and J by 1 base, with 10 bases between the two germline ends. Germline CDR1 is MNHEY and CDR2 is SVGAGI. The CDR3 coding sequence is TGTGCCAGCAGTTATCTCAGGGCAAGCAATCAGCCCCAGCATTTT. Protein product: CASSYLRASNQPQHF.

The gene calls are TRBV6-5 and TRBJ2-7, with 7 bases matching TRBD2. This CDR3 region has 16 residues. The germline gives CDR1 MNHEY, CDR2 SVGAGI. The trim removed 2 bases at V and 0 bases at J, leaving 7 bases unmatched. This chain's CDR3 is CASSYAGGGYSYEQYF. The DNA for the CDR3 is TGTGCCAGCAGTTACGCTGGCGGGGGTTACTCCTACGAGCAGTACTTC.

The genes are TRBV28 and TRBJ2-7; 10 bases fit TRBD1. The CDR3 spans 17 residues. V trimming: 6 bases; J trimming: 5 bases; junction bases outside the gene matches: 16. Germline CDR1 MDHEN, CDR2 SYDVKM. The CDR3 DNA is TGTGCCAGCAGAATATCTACCGGGACAGGGGTGGTACACGAGCAGTACTTC. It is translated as CASRISTGTGVVHEQYF.

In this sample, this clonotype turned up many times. The CDR3 region has the DNA TGTGCCACCCCCGGACAGAACAACTACTATGGCTACACCTTC. Encoded protein: CATPGQNNYYGYTF. V gene TRBV2 combines with J gene TRBJ1-2, with D perhaps matching TRBD1 (6 bases). There are 14 residues in the CDR3. The germline V gene has CDR1 SNHLY and CDR2 FYNNEI. Trimming removed 10 bases at V and 3 bases at J, with 18 bases between.